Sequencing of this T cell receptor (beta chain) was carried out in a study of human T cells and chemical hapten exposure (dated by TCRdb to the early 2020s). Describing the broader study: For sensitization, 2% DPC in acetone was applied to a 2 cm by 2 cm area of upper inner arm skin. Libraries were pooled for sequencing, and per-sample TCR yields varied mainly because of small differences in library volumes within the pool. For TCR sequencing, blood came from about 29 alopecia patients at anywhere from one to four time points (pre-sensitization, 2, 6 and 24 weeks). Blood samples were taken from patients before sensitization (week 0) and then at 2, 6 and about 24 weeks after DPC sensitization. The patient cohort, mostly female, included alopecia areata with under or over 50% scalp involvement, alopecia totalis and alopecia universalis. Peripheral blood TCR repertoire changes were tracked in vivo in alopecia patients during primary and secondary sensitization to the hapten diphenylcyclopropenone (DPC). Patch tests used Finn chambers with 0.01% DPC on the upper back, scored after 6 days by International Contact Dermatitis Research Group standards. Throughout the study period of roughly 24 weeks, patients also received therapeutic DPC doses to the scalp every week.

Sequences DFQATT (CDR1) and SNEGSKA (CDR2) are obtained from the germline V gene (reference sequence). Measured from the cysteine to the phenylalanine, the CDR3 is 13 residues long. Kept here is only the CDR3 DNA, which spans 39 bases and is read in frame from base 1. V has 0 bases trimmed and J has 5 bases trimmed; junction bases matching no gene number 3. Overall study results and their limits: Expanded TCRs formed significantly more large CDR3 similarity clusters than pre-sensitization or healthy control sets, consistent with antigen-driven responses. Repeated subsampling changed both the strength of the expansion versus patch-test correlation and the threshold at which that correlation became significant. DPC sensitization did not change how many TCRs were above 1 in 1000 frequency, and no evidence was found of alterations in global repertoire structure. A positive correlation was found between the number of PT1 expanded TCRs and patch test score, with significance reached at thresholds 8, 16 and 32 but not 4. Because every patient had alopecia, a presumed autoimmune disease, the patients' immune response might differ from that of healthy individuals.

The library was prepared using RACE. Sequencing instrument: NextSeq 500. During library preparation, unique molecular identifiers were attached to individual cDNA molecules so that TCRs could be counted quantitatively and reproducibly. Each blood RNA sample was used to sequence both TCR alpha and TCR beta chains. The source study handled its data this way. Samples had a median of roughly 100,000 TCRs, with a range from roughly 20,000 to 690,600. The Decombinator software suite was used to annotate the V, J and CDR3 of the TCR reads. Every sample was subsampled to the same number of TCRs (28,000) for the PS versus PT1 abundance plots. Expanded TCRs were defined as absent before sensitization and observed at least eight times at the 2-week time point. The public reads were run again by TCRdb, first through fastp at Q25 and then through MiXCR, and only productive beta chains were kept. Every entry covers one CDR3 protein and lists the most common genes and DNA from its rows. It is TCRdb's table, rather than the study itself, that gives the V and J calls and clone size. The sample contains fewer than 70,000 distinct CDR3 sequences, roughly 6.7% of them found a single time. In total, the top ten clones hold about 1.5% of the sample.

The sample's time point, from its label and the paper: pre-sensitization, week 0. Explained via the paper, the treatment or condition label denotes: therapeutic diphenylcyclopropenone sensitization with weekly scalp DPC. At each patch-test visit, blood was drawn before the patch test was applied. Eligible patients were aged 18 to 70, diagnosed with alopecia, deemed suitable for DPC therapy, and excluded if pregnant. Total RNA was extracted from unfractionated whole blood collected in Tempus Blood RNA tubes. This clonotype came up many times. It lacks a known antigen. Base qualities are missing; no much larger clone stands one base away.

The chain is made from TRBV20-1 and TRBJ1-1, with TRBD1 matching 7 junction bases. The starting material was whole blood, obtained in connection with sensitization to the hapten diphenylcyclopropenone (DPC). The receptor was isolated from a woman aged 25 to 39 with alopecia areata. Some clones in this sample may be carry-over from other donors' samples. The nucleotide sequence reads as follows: TGCAGTGCTAGAGATAGGACAGGAACTGAAGCTTTCTTT. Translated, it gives CSARDRTGTEAFF.